This record concerns one T cell receptor (beta chain) sequence. Its antigen remains unknown. The record originates from a study of shared clonotypes between healthy human individuals. Study overall: Per-donor plates numbered three CD4 naive, three CD4 memory, two CD8 naive and one CD8 memory. Findings of the study overall: Relative to memory subsets, naive subsets generally showed larger estimated richness.

The V gene's germline CDR1 is SGHRS and CDR2 YFSETQ. This CDR3 region has 14 residues. V was clipped by 2 bases and J by 0 bases, with 9 bases between them. Replicate PCRs run on sorted subsets employed 150 to 250 ng DNA, approximately 30,000 T cell genomes. Sequencing used immunoSEQ multiplex PCR; TCRdb keeps in-frame clones, though not all of them. The repertoire includes roughly 2.1 million clones, under 95% of them detected once, and roughly 1.7% sits in the top ten. CD45RO-negative CD8 cells positively selected for CCR7 made up the naive population, which excluded terminally differentiated effector memory CD45RA+ cells.

This rearrangement joins TRBV5-1 to TRBJ2-7, with a tentative D call TRBD1 (5 bases). Sample: naive CD8+ T cells from PBMCs. This receptor was taken from a man aged 18-30 years in good health. Some clones in this sample may be carry-over from other donors' samples. CDR3 sequence: CASSLKTDSYEQYF. CDR3 DNA: TGCGCCAGCAGCTTAAAGACAGACTCCTACGAGCAGTACTTC.